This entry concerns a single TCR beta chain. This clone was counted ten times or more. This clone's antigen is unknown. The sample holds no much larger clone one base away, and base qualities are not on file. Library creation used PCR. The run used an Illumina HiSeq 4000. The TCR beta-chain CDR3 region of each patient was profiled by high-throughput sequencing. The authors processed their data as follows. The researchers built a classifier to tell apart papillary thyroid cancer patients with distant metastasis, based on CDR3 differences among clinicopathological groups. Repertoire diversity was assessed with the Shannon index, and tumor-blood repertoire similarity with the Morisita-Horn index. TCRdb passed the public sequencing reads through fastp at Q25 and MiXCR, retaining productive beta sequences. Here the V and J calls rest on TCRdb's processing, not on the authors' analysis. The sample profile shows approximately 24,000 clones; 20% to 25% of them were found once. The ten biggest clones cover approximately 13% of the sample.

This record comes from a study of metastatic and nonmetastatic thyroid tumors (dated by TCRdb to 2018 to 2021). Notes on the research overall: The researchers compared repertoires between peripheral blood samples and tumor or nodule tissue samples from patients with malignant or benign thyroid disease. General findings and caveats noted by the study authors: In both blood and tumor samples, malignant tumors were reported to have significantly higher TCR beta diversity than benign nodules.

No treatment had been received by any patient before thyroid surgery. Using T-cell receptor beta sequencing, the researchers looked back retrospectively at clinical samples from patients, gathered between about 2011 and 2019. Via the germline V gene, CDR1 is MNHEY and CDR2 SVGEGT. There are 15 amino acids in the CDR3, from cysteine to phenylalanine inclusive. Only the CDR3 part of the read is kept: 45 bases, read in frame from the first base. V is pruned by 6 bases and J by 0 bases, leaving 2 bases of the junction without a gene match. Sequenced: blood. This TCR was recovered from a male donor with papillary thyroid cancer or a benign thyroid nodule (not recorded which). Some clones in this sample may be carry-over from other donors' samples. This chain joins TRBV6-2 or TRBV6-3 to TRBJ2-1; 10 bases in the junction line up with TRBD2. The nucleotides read TGTGCCAGCAGCCCTAGCGGGAGCTCCTACAATGAGCAGTTCTTC. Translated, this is CASSPSGSSYNEQFF.